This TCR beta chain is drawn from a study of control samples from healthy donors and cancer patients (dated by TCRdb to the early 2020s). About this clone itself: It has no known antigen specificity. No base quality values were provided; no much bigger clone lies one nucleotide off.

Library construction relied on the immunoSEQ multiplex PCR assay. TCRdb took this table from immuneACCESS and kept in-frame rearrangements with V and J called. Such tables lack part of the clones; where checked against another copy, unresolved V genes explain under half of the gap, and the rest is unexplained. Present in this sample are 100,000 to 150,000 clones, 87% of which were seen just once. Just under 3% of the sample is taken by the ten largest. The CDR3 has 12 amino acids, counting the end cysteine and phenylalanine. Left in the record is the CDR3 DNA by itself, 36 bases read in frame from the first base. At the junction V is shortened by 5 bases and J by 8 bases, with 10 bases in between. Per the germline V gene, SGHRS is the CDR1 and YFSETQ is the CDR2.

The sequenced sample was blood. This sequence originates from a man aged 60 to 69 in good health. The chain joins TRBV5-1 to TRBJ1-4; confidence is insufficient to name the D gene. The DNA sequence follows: TGCGCCAGCAGTCAAAACAGCGAAAAACTGTTTTTT. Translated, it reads CASSQNSEKLFF.